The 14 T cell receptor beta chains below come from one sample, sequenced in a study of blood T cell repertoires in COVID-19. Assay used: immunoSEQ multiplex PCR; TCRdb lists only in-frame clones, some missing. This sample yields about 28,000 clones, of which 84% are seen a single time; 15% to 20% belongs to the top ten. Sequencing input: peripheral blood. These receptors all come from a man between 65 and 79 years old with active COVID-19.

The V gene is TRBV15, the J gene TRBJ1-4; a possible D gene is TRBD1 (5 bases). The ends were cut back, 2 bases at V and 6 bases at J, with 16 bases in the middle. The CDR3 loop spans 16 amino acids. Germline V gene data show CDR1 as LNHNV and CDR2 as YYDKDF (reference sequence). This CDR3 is CATSRSPGQGDEKLFF. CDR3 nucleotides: TGTGCCACCAGCAGATCGCCCGGACAAGGGGATGAAAAACTGTTTTTT.

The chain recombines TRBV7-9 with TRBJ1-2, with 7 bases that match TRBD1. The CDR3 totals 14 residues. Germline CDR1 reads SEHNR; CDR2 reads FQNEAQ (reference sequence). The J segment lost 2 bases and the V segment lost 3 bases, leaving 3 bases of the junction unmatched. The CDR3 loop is CASSLAGQNYGYTF. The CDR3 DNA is TGTGCCAGCAGCTTGGCGGGACAGAACTATGGCTACACCTTC.

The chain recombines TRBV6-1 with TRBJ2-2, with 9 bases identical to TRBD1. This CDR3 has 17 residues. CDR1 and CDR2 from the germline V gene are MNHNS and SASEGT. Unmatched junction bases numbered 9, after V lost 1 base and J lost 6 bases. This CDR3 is CASSEVQGAYGAGELFF. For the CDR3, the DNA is TGTGCCAGCAGTGAAGTACAGGGGGCGTATGGCGCCGGGGAGCTGTTTTTT.

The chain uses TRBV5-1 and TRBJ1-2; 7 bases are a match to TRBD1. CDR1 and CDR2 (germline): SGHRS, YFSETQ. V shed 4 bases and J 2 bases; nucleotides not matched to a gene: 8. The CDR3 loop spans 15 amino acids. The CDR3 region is CASSGTAGQNYGYTF. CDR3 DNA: TGCGCCAGCAGCGGGACGGCGGGACAGAACTATGGCTACACCTTC.

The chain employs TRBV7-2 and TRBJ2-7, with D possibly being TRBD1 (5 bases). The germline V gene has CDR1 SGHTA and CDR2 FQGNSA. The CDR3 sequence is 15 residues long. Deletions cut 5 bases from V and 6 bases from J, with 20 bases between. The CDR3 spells CASSERDSRTSEQYF. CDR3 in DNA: TGTGCCAGCAGCGAAAGGGATTCCAGGACATCCGAGCAGTACTTC.

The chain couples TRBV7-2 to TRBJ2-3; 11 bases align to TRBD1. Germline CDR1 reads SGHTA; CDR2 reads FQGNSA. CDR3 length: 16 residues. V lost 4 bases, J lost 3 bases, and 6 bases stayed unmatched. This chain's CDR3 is CASSSRTGGRTDTQYF. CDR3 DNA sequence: TGTGCCAGCAGCTCCCGGACAGGGGGCAGGACAGATACGCAGTATTTT. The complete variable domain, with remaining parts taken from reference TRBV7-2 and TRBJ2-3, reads GAGVSQSPSNKVTEKGKDVELRCDPISGHTALYWYRQSLGQGLEFLIYFQGNSAPDKSGLPSDRFSAERTGGSVSTLTIQRTQQEDSAVYLCASSSRTGGRTDTQYFGPGTRLTVL.

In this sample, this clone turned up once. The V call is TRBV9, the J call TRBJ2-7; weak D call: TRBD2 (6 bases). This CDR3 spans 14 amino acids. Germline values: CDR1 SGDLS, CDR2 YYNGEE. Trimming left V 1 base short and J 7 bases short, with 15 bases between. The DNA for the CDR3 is TGTGCCAGCAGCGTAACGGACACCGGGGGTGAGCAGTACTTC. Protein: CASSVTDTGGEQYF.

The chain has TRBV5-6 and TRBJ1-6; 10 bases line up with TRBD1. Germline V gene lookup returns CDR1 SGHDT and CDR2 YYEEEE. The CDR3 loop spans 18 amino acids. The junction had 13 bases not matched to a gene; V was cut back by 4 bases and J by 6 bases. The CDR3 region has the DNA TGTGCCAGCAGCCTTCGAGTGTTACGGACAGGGGGTAATTCACCCCTCCACTTT. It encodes CASSLRVLRTGGNSPLHF.

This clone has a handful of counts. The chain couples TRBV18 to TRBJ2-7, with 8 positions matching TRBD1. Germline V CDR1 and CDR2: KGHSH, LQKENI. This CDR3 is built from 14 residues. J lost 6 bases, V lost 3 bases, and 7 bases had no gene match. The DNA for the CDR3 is TGTGCCAGCTCACCCGGACAGGGACGGTTCGAGCAGTACTTC. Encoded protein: CASSPGQGRFEQYF.

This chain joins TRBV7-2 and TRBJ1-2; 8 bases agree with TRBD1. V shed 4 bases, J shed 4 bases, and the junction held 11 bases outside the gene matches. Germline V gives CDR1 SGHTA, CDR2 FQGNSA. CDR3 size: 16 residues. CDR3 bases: TGTGCCAGCAGCTCCGAAAAACACAGGGGGATCTATGGCTACACCTTC. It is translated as CASSSEKHRGIYGYTF.

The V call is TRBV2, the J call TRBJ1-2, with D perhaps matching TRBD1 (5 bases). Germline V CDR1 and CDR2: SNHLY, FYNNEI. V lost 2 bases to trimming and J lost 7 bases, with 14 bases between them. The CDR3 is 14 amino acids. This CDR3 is CASSETRGGTGYTF. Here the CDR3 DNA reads TGTGCCAGCAGTGAAACCCGGGGAGGGACTGGCTACACCTTC.

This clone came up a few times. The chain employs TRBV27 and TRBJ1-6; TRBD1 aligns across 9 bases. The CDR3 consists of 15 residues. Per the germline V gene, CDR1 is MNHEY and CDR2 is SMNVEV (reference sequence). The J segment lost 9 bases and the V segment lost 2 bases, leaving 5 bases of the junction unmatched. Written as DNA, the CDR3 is TGTGCCAGCAGTTTACAACAGGGGGCCGGTTCACCCCTCCACTTT. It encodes CASSLQQGAGSPLHF.

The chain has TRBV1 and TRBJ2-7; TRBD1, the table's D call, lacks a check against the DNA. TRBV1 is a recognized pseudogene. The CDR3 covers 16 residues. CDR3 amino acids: CTSSQGTGQKVYEQYF. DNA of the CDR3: TGCACCAGCAGCCAAGGTACGGGACAGAAAGTCTACGAGCAGTACTTC.

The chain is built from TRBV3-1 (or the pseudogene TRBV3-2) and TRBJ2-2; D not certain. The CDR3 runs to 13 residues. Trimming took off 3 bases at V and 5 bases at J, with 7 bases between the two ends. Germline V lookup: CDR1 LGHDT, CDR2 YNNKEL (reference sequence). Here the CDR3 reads CASSQRETGELFF. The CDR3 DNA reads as TGTGCCAGCAGCCAGAGAGAAACCGGGGAGCTGTTTTTT.